Listed below are T cell receptor beta chains from one sample, sequenced in a study of blood T cells in healthy people across ages. TCRdb reprocessed the 5' RACE reads with MiXCR, giving one entry per CDR3 protein. This sample carries roughly 1,500,000 distinct CDR3 sequences, roughly 32% of them seen once, and the ten largest clones take approximately 10%. The sequenced sample was blood. These receptors were collected from a woman younger than 45 in good health. Both conserved end residues are part of each CDR3.

V gene: TRBV7-3
J gene: TRBJ1-2
CDR3 protein: CASSNGSDTYYCGYTF

V gene: TRBV5-1
J gene: TRBJ2-5
CDR3 protein: CASSSSNLAFQETQYF

V gene: TRBV20-1
J gene: TRBJ2-1
CDR3 protein: CSARDLRLAGVREQFF

V gene: TRBV5-4
J gene: TRBJ2-3
CDR3 protein: CASSLKSGGTDTQYF

V gene: TRBV29-1
J gene: TRBJ2-3
CDR3 protein: CSVASGEDTQYF

V gene: TRBV20-1
J gene: TRBJ2-7
CDR3 protein: CSARTPTGHYEQYF

V gene: TRBV10-3
J gene: TRBJ1-2
CDR3 protein: CAISEPPGSGYTF

V gene: TRBV6-1
J gene: TRBJ2-1
CDR3 protein: CASSELMTSEGEDEQFF

V gene: TRBV7-9
J gene: TRBJ2-2
CDR3 protein: CASSPSGRELFF

V gene: TRBV3-1
J gene: TRBJ2-7
CDR3 protein: CASSQDQRLAVYEQYF

V gene: TRBV7-6
J gene: TRBJ2-2
CDR3 protein: CASSLAATANTGELFF

V gene: TRBV11-2
J gene: TRBJ1-2
CDR3 protein: CASSPVDIGGVGYGYTF

V gene: TRBV11-2
J gene: TRBJ1-2
CDR3 protein: CASSLRGVSGHRDYGYTF

V gene: TRBV7-9
J gene: TRBJ1-2
CDR3 protein: CASSFGQGPLRGYTF

V gene: TRBV13
J gene: TRBJ2-4
CDR3 protein: CASSLARNQQYF

V gene: TRBV5-1
J gene: TRBJ1-2
CDR3 protein: CTSSLTDYGYTF

V gene: TRBV5-1
J gene: TRBJ2-5
CDR3 protein: CASSPGTSGGETQYF

V gene: TRBV12-3/TRBV12-4
J gene: TRBJ2-6
CDR3 protein: CASSPKDRISGANVLTF

V gene: TRBV6-2/TRBV6-3
J gene: TRBJ2-7
CDR3 protein: CASSYGQGSDEQYF

V gene: TRBV7-8
J gene: TRBJ2-1
CDR3 protein: CASSPPLEGGNEQFF

V gene: TRBV7-9
J gene: TRBJ2-1
CDR3 protein: CASSSHQGGRKFF

V gene: TRBV6-1
J gene: TRBJ2-2
CDR3 protein: CASSQDRAIANTGELFF

V gene: TRBV9
J gene: TRBJ2-3
CDR3 protein: CASSGGPAEFTDTQYF